Only a few counts were recorded for the clone carrying this T cell receptor beta chain. Its antigen is currently unknown. Production of TCR cDNA was by 5'RACE template switching, which also added a universal primer site and UMIs. TCRdb reprocessed the 5' RACE reads via MiXCR and lists one record per CDR3 protein. The sample shows approximately 580,000 distinct CDR3 sequences, around 17% of them seen only once. The record originates from a study of T cells after yellow fever vaccination. About the study: SMART-Seq v4 Ultra Low Input prepared the low-cell-number fractions. Whole-study results and caveats: Clonotypes appearing in both CD4 and CD8 compartments existed, and their share was small. FACS-sorted repertoires could contain abundant clonotypes contaminating from the bulk population.

This specimen consisted of PBMCs, obtained 5 days after the first yellow fever vaccination. The TCR originated in a man younger than 30 who received the YFV17D yellow fever vaccine.

The CDR3 is CASSYSTGFLLAKNIQYF. DNA of the CDR3: TGTGCCAGCAGTTACTCCACAGGTTTTCTCCTAGCCAAAAACATTCAGTACTTC. The chain couples TRBV6-5 to TRBJ2-4, with D perhaps matching TRBD1 (5 bases). Deletions cut 0 bases from V and 0 bases from J, with 15 bases between. CDR1 and CDR2 (germline): MNHEY, SVGAGI. CDR3 length: 18 residues.